These 24 T cell receptor beta chains were all obtained from the same sample, sequenced in a study of cytomegalovirus exposure and HLA in healthy donors. Profiling relied on immunoSEQ multiplex PCR, and the TCRdb table lists in-frame clones only, not all of them. The table has under 250,000 clones, roughly 81% seen once. The sequencing sample was made of PBMCs. The source of these receptors is a woman in her thirties in good health and CMV-seronegative.

The V gene is TRBV5-4, the J gene TRBJ1-2; a weak D match, TRBD1 (6 bases). CDR3 length: 16 residues. The germline V gene has CDR1 SGHNT and CDR2 YYREEE (reference sequence). V shed 0 bases and J shed 6 bases, with 18 bases lying between them. CDR3 sequence: CASSLAVGDTGDGYTF. CDR3 sequence (DNA): TGTGCCAGCAGCTTGGCCGTGGGGGACACCGGGGATGGCTACACCTTC.

In regard to this clone: Other DNA sequences within the sample encode an identical CDR3. The V gene is TRBV6-1, the J gene TRBJ1-5; D unclear. The CDR3 has 13 residues. Per the germline V gene, CDR1 is MNHNS and CDR2 is SASEGT. V lost 3 bases, J lost 4 bases, and 7 bases lay in between. The CDR3 DNA reads TGTGCCAGCAGTGAGGGCAGGAATCAGCCCCAGCATTTT. Translating it yields CASSEGRNQPQHF.

The chain is built from TRBV7-3 and TRBJ1-1, with a tentative D call TRBD1 (6 bases). The germline V and J ends were trimmed by 5 bases and 7 bases, with 20 bases remaining between them. Germline CDR1 reads SGHTA; CDR2 reads FQGTGA. The CDR3 loop spans 15 amino acids. The CDR3 nucleotides are TGTGCCAGCAGCCCACCCGGGGGAGGGGGTCTTGAAGCTTTCTTT. Amino acids: CASSPPGGGGLEAFF.

This chain joins TRBV6-1 and TRBJ2-5, with D maybe TRBD1 (5 bases). V was clipped by 3 bases and J by 5 bases, with 16 bases between them. The germline V gene has CDR1 MNHNS and CDR2 SASEGT. The CDR3 spans 15 residues. Here the CDR3 DNA reads TGTGCCAGCAGTGACCCCCGCAGGGCGGTCGAGACCCAGTACTTC. As protein: CASSDPRRAVETQYF.

CDR3 region: CSVESGTDTQYF. The CDR3 bases are TGCAGCGTTGAAAGCGGCACAGATACGCAGTATTTT. V is TRBV29-1 and J is TRBJ2-3, with unresolved D. Germline CDR1 reads SQVTM; CDR2 reads ANQGSEA. This CDR3 has 12 amino acids. Trimming pared 2 bases from V and 1 base from J, leaving 4 bases between.

This clone was seen at least ten times. The chain uses TRBV14 and TRBJ1-3; no clear D gene. CDR1 and CDR2 from the germline V gene are SGHDN and FVKESK. The CDR3 runs to 15 residues. The V and J ends lost 0 bases and 5 bases respectively, with 11 bases between them. DNA for the CDR3: TGTGCCAGCAGCCAAGAACAGAGAAATCGAAACACCATATATTTT. Protein: CASSQEQRNRNTIYF.

Here the CDR3 DNA reads TGTGCCAGCAGTTATCGGGGGGCTACTAATGAAAAACTGTTTTTT. This gives the protein CASSYRGATNEKLFF. V and J are TRBV6-5 and TRBJ1-4; possible D gene TRBD1, 6 bases. The CDR3 is 15 residues long. With 3 bases removed from V and 2 bases from J, the gap between germline ends came to 10 bases. The germline CDR1 and CDR2 sequences are MNHEY and SVGAGI.

The V and J genes are TRBV5-1 and TRBJ1-4, with a tentative D call TRBD1 (5 bases). Germline V CDR1 and CDR2: SGHRS, YFSETQ. V was pared by 2 bases and J by 3 bases, with 11 bases between. The CDR3 length is 15 residues. CDR3 residues: CASSFQGRSNEKLFF. The CDR3 DNA follows: TGCGCCAGCAGCTTCCAGGGCCGGTCTAATGAAAAACTGTTTTTT.

The CDR3: CASRPGYNYGYTF. In nucleotides, the CDR3 is TGTGCCAGCAGACCAGGGTATAACTATGGCTACACCTTC. The chain has TRBV6-5 and TRBJ1-2; D perhaps matches TRBD1 (5 bases). Per germline, CDR1 MNHEY and CDR2 SVGAGI. Trimming took off 6 bases at V and 1 base at J, with 9 bases between the two ends. CDR3 length: 13 residues.

Points on this clone: Different DNA sequences within this sample yield the same CDR3. The chain carries TRBV4-1 and TRBJ2-3; the D is unclear. V was clipped by 1 base and J by 0 bases, with 5 bases between them. The CDR3 consists of 14 residues. Germline V gene sequence: CDR1 MGHRA, CDR2 YSYEKL. The DNA for the CDR3 is TGCGCCAGCAGCCAAGGTCTTAGCACAGATACGCAGTATTTT. It codes for CASSQGLSTDTQYF.

The rearrangement joins TRBV18 to TRBJ1-1, with 7 bases aligning to TRBD1. V was clipped by 1 base and J by 0 bases; unmatched bases: 8. This CDR3 is 17 amino acids long. Per the germline V gene, CDR1 is KGHSH and CDR2 is LQKENI. The CDR3 protein is CASSPRQGDLMNTEAFF. Here the CDR3 DNA reads TGTGCCAGCTCACCACGGCAGGGGGACTTAATGAACACTGAAGCTTTCTTT.

This chain uses TRBV9 with TRBJ2-7, with a tentative D call TRBD1 (5 bases). V was clipped by 0 bases and J by 4 bases, with 17 bases between them. Germline-derived CDR1 and CDR2 are SGDLS and YYNGEE. The CDR3 length is 16 residues. For the CDR3, the DNA is TGTGCCAGCAGCGTAGCGAGCTGGGGCCCCCTTTACGAGCAGTACTTC. It codes for CASSVASWGPLYEQYF.

This chain joins TRBV5-4 and TRBJ1-2; 8 nucleotides match TRBD1. Germline values: CDR1 SGHNT, CDR2 YYREEE (reference sequence). The CDR3 length is 13 residues. After removal of 1 base from V and 7 bases from J, the junction contained 3 bases not matched to a gene. The CDR3: CASSLQGAPGYTF. The CDR3 nucleotides read TGTGCCAGCAGCTTGCAGGGGGCGCCTGGCTACACCTTC.

This chain connects TRBV5-1 to TRBJ2-3; 8 bases agree with TRBD2. The germline CDR1 and CDR2 sequences are SGHRS and YFSETQ. The CDR3 runs to 15 residues. J gave up 2 bases and V 4 bases, and 6 bases lay outside the gene matches. The CDR3 sequence: CASSGAGANTDTQYF. Here the CDR3 DNA reads TGCGCCAGCAGCGGAGCGGGGGCCAACACAGATACGCAGTATTTT.

The chain employs TRBV20-1 and TRBJ2-7; tentative D call: TRBD2 (6 bases). The CDR3 sequence is 11 residues long. CDR1 is DFQATT and CDR2 is SNEGSKA in the germline V gene (reference sequence). The ends were cut back, 6 bases at V and 3 bases at J, with 9 bases in the middle. In DNA form, the CDR3 reads TGCAGTGCCACGGGGGACTACGAGCAGTACTTC. It is translated as CSATGDYEQYF.

The chain employs TRBV6-1 and TRBJ2-1; TRBD2 might be the D (5 bases). V was shortened by 6 bases and J by 1 base, with 10 bases between the two germline ends. This CDR3 spans 14 amino acids. Germline V gene data show CDR1 as MNHNS and CDR2 as SASEGT. The CDR3 region is CASRQLGSYNEQFF. The CDR3 region has the DNA TGTGCCAGCAGACAACTAGGTTCCTACAATGAGCAGTTCTTC.

This clone was picked up a small number of times. The rearrangement joins TRBV6-4 to TRBJ1-6, with 9 bases that match TRBD1. This CDR3 spans 15 amino acids. V lost 0 bases to trimming and J lost 10 bases; unmatched junction nucleotides: 4. Germline V gene sequence: CDR1 MRHNA, CDR2 SNTAGT. CDR3 region: CASSDSTGGNSPLHF. The CDR3 DNA reads as TGTGCCAGCAGTGACTCGACAGGGGGAAACTCACCCCTCCACTTT.

J is TRBJ1-3 and V is TRBV5-4; possible D gene TRBD1, 5 bases. This CDR3 is 16 amino acids long. With 4 bases removed from V and 1 base from J, the gap between germline ends came to 15 bases. Looked up from germline, CDR1 is SGHNT and CDR2 is YYREEE (reference sequence). CDR3 amino acids: CASSPAGVKSGNTIYF. In DNA form, the CDR3 reads TGTGCCAGCAGCCCAGCGGGGGTAAAGTCTGGAAACACCATATATTTT.

This clone was observed once. This chain connects TRBV6-5 to TRBJ2-7, with D maybe TRBD1 (6 bases). Germline lookup yields CDR1 MNHEY and CDR2 SVGAGI. Trimming removed 4 bases from V and 2 bases from J, with 9 bases in between. The CDR3 runs to 13 residues. The CDR3 reads CASSFDRTYEQYF. CDR3 sequence (DNA): TGTGCCAGCAGTTTCGACAGGACCTACGAGCAGTACTTC.

The chain uses TRBV9 and TRBJ1-1; 8 bases agree with TRBD1. V lost 0 bases and J lost 1; bases outside the gene matches: 8. The CDR3 is 17 residues long. In germline, CDR1 is SGDLS, CDR2 YYNGEE. The DNA for the CDR3 is TGTGCCAGCAGCGTAGGTACGACGGGACAGGCGAACACTGAAGCTTTCTTT. Translated: CASSVGTTGQANTEAFF.

DNA of the CDR3: TGCGCCAGCAGCCAAATGGGAAGGGGTGGCACTGAAGCTTTCTTT. Translated: CASSQMGRGGTEAFF. The J gene is TRBJ1-1, the V gene TRBV4-1; a weak D match, TRBD1 (5 bases). CDR3 length: 15 residues. The germline CDR1 and CDR2 sequences are MGHRA and YSYEKL. V was pared by 2 bases and J by 4 bases, with 14 bases between.

V is TRBV11-3 and J is TRBJ1-1; unclear D gene. This CDR3 is built from 13 residues. Trimming cost V 2 bases and J 3 bases, with 7 bases left between them. The germline V gene has CDR1 SGHNT and CDR2 YENEEA. The DNA of the CDR3 is TGTGCCAGCAGCTTAATGAGGTACACTGAAGCTTTCTTT. Its protein product is CASSLMRYTEAFF.

The V and J genes are TRBV7-8 and TRBJ1-2; 10 bases are a match to TRBD1. The V and J ends lost 5 bases and 4 bases, in that order; junction bases with no gene match: 7. Germline V gene lookup returns CDR1 SGHVS and CDR2 FQNEAQ. The CDR3 extends over 15 amino acids. CDR3 residues: CASSDVTGGAYGYTF. In nucleotides, the CDR3 is TGTGCCAGCAGCGACGTGACAGGGGGCGCCTATGGCTACACCTTC.

The chain uses TRBV6-6 and TRBJ2-5; maybe TRBD2 (6 bases). V was cut by 6 bases and J by 7 bases, with 15 bases left in between. The CDR3 length is 13 residues. Germline V lookup: CDR1 MNHNY, CDR2 SVGAGI (reference sequence). CDR3 coding DNA: TGTGCCAGCAGCTTAGGTCCCGGGGGGACCCAGTACTTC. Protein sequence: CASSLGPGGTQYF.